A selection of T cell receptor beta chains follows, all from one sample in a study of shared clonotypes between healthy human individuals. Only in-frame clones appear in the TCRdb table, and some are missing; sequencing was by immunoSEQ multiplex PCR. This sample has roughly 2,000,000 clones, with roughly 95% found just once. Sequencing was carried out using naive CD8+ T cells sorted from blood. The receptors here all came from a man aged 18-30 years in good health. Each CDR3 is given with its conserved first and last residue. Each record gives: CDR3 length, D gene, J gene, V gene, clone size, CDR3 DNA, CDR3 protein. The D gene is left open where the match is weak. Clone size is shown for a subset of rows, as once, few, many or a class of expanded clone.

length: 13
D: NA
J: TRBJ1-6
V: TRBV27
size: few
DNA: TGTGCCAGCAGTTTAACAGCCGGTTCACCCCTCCACTTT
CDR3: CASSLTAGSPLHF

length: 15
D: TRBD1
J: TRBJ1-6
V: TRBV25-1
size: NA
DNA: TGTGCCAGCAGTGATGACGACAGGGTGGCTTCACCCCTCCACTTT
CDR3: CASSDDDRVASPLHF

length: 16
D: NA
J: TRBJ2-7
V: TRBV5-4
size: NA
DNA: TGTGCCAGCAGCCCAGGGGCAGGGTCCGGCCCCTACGAGCAGTACTTC
CDR3: CASSPGAGSGPYEQYF

length: 14
D: NA
J: TRBJ2-7
V: TRBV7-2
size: NA
DNA: TGTGCCAGCAGCCCCGGAGGCACACGATACGAGCAGTACTTC
CDR3: CASSPGGTRYEQYF

length: 14
D: NA
J: TRBJ2-2
V: TRBV27
size: NA
DNA: TGTGCCAGCAGTTTTGGACTGAACACCGGGGAGCTGTTTTTT
CDR3: CASSFGLNTGELFF

length: 11
D: NA
J: TRBJ2-7
V: TRBV13
size: NA
DNA: TGTGCCAGCAGGACAGGCGCCGAGCAGTACTTC
CDR3: CASRTGAEQYF

length: 16
D: NA
J: TRBJ2-7
V: TRBV4-3
size: NA
DNA: TGCGCCAGCAGCCAAGATCTTGGGCAGGCAGTGCACGAGCAGTACTTC
CDR3: CASSQDLGQAVHEQYF

length: 16
D: NA
J: TRBJ2-3
V: TRBV7-9
size: NA
DNA: TGTGCCAGCAGCTTAGGTCCAGGGGGGTCCACAGATACGCAGTATTTT
CDR3: CASSLGPGGSTDTQYF

length: 15
D: NA
J: TRBJ1-3
V: TRBV28
size: NA
DNA: TGTGCCAGCAGTTTGTGGGGGGGCCCTGGAAACACCATATATTTT
CDR3: CASSLWGGPGNTIYF

length: 14
D: TRBD1
J: TRBJ2-1
V: TRBV4-1
size: few
DNA: TGCGCCAGCAGCCAAGAGGACAGGCTGAATGAGCAGTTCTTC
CDR3: CASSQEDRLNEQFF

length: 14
D: NA
J: TRBJ2-7
V: TRBV19
size: NA
DNA: TGTGCCAGTAGTTTGGCCGCCGGTTTGTACGAGCAGTACTTC
CDR3: CASSLAAGLYEQYF

length: 15
D: NA
J: TRBJ2-7
V: TRBV27
size: NA
DNA: TGTGCCAGCAGTCTCCGGGACGGGAGCTCCTACGAGCAGTACTTC
CDR3: CASSLRDGSSYEQYF

length: 18
D: NA
J: TRBJ1-4
V: TRBV2
size: NA
DNA: TGTGCCAGCAGTGACGACCGGGACTCCTCCGGTGGTAATGAAAAACTGTTTTTT
CDR3: CASSDDRDSSGGNEKLFF

length: 23
D: NA
J: TRBJ1-1
V: TRBV10-2
size: NA
DNA: TGCGCCAGCAGTGAGTCCACAGTGCGTCTTACGGGCCCAGGGGATAATAAGGACACTGAAGCTTTCTTT
CDR3: CASSESTVRLTGPGDNKDTEAFF

length: 15
D: NA
J: TRBJ1-1
V: TRBV4-3
size: NA
DNA: TGCGCCAGCAGCCGGGGGTGGGGATCGGGCACTGAAGCTTTCTTT
CDR3: CASSRGWGSGTEAFF

length: 14
D: NA
J: TRBJ2-1
V: TRBV19
size: NA
DNA: TGTGCCAGTAGTATAGCCATCGAATACAATGAGCAGTTCTTC
CDR3: CASSIAIEYNEQFF

length: 14
D: NA
J: TRBJ1-1
V: TRBV5-1
size: NA
DNA: TGCGCCAGCAGCCCGCAGACAGGGAACACTGAAGCTTTCTTT
CDR3: CASSPQTGNTEAFF

length: 14
D: NA
J: TRBJ1-4
V: TRBV10-3
size: NA
DNA: TGTGCCATCAGTAAAGGGACGGTTAATGAAAAACTGTTTTTT
CDR3: CAISKGTVNEKLFF

length: 13
D: NA
J: TRBJ1-1
V: TRBV7-9
size: NA
DNA: TGTGCCAGCAGCGAGACATTGGACACTGAAGCTTTCTTT
CDR3: CASSETLDTEAFF

length: 14
D: TRBD1
J: TRBJ1-2
V: TRBV6-5
size: NA
DNA: TGTGCCAGCATCGCCCTCGGGACAGACTATGGCTACACCTTC
CDR3: CASIALGTDYGYTF

length: 10
D: NA
J: TRBJ1-2
V: TRBV20-1
size: once
DNA: TGCAGTGCTATGGTTTACGGCTACACCTTC
CDR3: CSAMVYGYTF

length: 13
D: NA
J: TRBJ1-4
V: TRBV5-6
size: NA
DNA: TGTGCCAGCAGCTTAACTACCTATGAAAAACTGTTTTTT
CDR3: CASSLTTYEKLFF

length: 14
D: NA
J: TRBJ2-3
V: TRBV5-6
size: NA
DNA: TGTGCCAGCCTTACATACTACGTAACAGATACGCAGTATTTT
CDR3: CASLTYYVTDTQYF

length: 14
D: NA
J: TRBJ2-7
V: TRBV5-5
size: once
DNA: TGTGCCAGCAGCCCCTGGAGGGTCCCCTACGAGCAGTACTTC
CDR3: CASSPWRVPYEQYF

length: 12
D: NA
J: TRBJ2-2
V: TRBV30
size: NA
DNA: TGTGCCTGGAGTGTACGAACAGGGGAGCTGTTTTTT
CDR3: CAWSVRTGELFF

length: 13
D: NA
J: TRBJ1-1
V: TRBV19
size: NA
DNA: TGTGCCAGTATGGATGGGGGCGACACTGAAGCTTTCTTT
CDR3: CASMDGGDTEAFF

length: 14
D: NA
J: TRBJ2-1
V: TRBV7-9
size: NA
DNA: TGTGCCAGCAGCTTAGGGAAAGACAGGCGCGAGCAGTTCTTC
CDR3: CASSLGKDRREQFF

length: 17
D: TRBD1
J: TRBJ1-6
V: TRBV7-4
size: NA
DNA: TGTGCCAGCAGCCAGCCGGGACAGCGGTACTATAATTCACCCCTCCACTTT
CDR3: CASSQPGQRYYNSPLHF

length: 13
D: NA
J: TRBJ2-1
V: TRBV11-2
size: NA
DNA: TGTGCCAGCAGCTTAGCCCGGGGTGGTGAGCAGTTCTTC
CDR3: CASSLARGGEQFF